Each of the 28 T cell receptor beta chains below was sequenced from the same sample in a study of T cell repertoires in cytomegalovirus infection. TCRdb reprocessed the reads with MiXCR, giving one entry per CDR3 protein. The sample lists around 770,000 distinct CDR3 sequences; almost 30% were seen once. For these receptors, no antigen is known. The sequencing used cultured CD8+ T cells from PBMCs, collected from culture after CMV antigen stimulation. These TCRs come from a human donor in good health (CMV status not recorded). Some clones in this sample may be carry-over from other donors' samples.

The chain has TRBV27 and TRBJ2-3; D is perhaps TRBD1 or TRBD2 (5 bases each). Germline lookup yields CDR1 MNHEY and CDR2 SMNVEV (reference sequence). V lost 3 bases and J lost 0, with 10 bases in between. This CDR3 is 15 amino acids long. In nucleotides, the CDR3 is TGTGCCAGCAGTTTTCTTCGGGGCAGCACAGATACGCAGTATTTT. Translated, it gives CASSFLRGSTDTQYF.

This sequence joins TRBV25-1 and TRBJ1-2; TRBD1 might be the D (6 bases). Looked up from germline, CDR1 is MGHDK and CDR2 is SYGVNS. V dropped 1 base and J dropped 4 bases, with 13 bases sitting between them. The CDR3 has 15 residues. In DNA form, the CDR3 reads TGTGCCAGCAGTGAATGGGGCTCGGACAGCTATGGCTACACCTTC. Translation gives CASSEWGSDSYGYTF.

This clonotype was detected only a few times. V and J are TRBV6-1 and TRBJ1-2; 7 bases are shared with TRBD1. Germline V gene sequence: CDR1 MNHNS, CDR2 SASEGT. The CDR3 covers 14 residues. Trimming removed 1 base from V and 5 bases from J; junction bases left unmatched: 4. CDR3: CASSEGQGRYGYTF. CDR3 sequence (DNA): TGTGCCAGCAGTGAAGGACAGGGAAGGTATGGCTACACCTTC.

This clonotype occurred a few times. The rearrangement uses TRBV6-1 and TRBJ2-1, with TRBD2 matching 10 bases. There are 14 residues in the CDR3. The V gene end was trimmed by 5 bases and the J gene end by 10 bases; junction bases not matched to a gene: 8. Germline-derived CDR1 and CDR2 are MNHNS and SASEGT. CDR3: CASSWLAGAQEQFF. DNA of the CDR3: TGTGCCAGCAGTTGGCTAGCGGGGGCCCAGGAGCAGTTCTTC.

This chain connects TRBV14 to TRBJ2-1; D might be TRBD2 (7 bases). The germline V gene has CDR1 SGHDN and CDR2 FVKESK. This CDR3 has 15 residues. Trimming removed 4 bases from V and 4 bases from J, with 14 bases in between. The CDR3 DNA is TGTGCCAGCAGCCGCGGGGGACATAAGTACAATGAGCAGTTCTTC. As protein: CASSRGGHKYNEQFF.

The chain couples TRBV6-6 to TRBJ2-2; 10 bases fit TRBD1. CDR3 length: 16 amino acids. CDR1 and CDR2 from the germline V gene are MNHNY and SVGAGI (reference sequence). J gave up 4 bases and V 0 bases, and 2 bases lay outside the gene matches. Here the CDR3 DNA reads TGTGCCAGCAGTTACTCTAGGGACAGGGGCACCGGGGAGCTGTTTTTT. As protein: CASSYSRDRGTGELFF.

The chain couples TRBV25-1 to TRBJ1-2; TRBD1 agrees at 9 bases. The junction had 4 bases not matched to a gene; V was cut back by 1 base and J by 4 bases. CDR1 MGHDK and CDR2 SYGVNS come from the germline V gene. The CDR3 has 15 residues. Written as DNA, the CDR3 is TGTGCCAGCAGTGAATTGGGACAGGGATCCTATGGCTACACCTTC. This sequence encodes CASSELGQGSYGYTF.

This chain connects TRBV6-8 to TRBJ1-1, with 9 bases identical to TRBD1. The CDR3 consists of 14 residues. Germline trimming cut 3 bases from V and 10 bases from J; bases unmatched to any gene: 9. Looked up from germline, CDR1 is MNHGY and CDR2 is SAAAGT. The DNA for the CDR3 is TGTGCCAGCAGTTATGCGACAGGGACAGGGCTAGCTTTCTTT. Translation gives CASSYATGTGLAFF.

The chain combines TRBV7-2 with TRBJ1-5, with 7 bases matching TRBD1. CDR3 length: 15 amino acids. Looked up from germline, CDR1 is SGHTA and CDR2 is FQGNSA. V trimming: 0 bases; J trimming: 7 bases; junction bases outside the gene matches: 6. The CDR3 DNA follows: TGTGCCAGCAGCTTAGCCTCACAGGGGTTACAGCCCCAGCATTTT. This translates into CASSLASQGLQPQHF. Full variable domain (missing parts from reference TRBV7-2 and TRBJ1-5): GAGVSQSPSNKVTEKGKDVELRCDPISGHTALYWYRQSLGQGLEFLIYFQGNSAPDKSGLPSDRFSAERTGGSVSTLTIQRTQQEDSAVYLCASSLASQGLQPQHFGDGTRLSIL.

This clonotype came up many times. The genes are TRBV12-3 or TRBV12-4 and TRBJ2-3, with D possibly being TRBD2 (7 bases). The CDR3 contains 14 residues. V lost 5 bases, J lost 2 bases, and 11 bases lay in between. CDR3 bases: TGTGCCAGCAGTCGCGGGGGCCCCACAGATACGCAGTATTTT. Translation gives CASSRGGPTDTQYF.

The rearrangement uses TRBV12-3 or TRBV12-4 and TRBJ1-5, with 7 nucleotides matching TRBD1. The CDR3 is made up of 14 amino acids. V was clipped by 7 bases and J by 3 bases; unmatched bases: 6. For the CDR3, the DNA is TGTGCCAGCAAACAGGGGATTACCAATCAGCCCCAGCATTTT. It encodes CASKQGITNQPQHF.

V is TRBV12-3 or TRBV12-4 and J is TRBJ1-2, with D uncertain. The CDR3 has 15 residues. Trimming shortened V by 6 bases and J by 4 bases, and 18 bases separated the two germline ends. The CDR3 DNA reads TGTGCCAGCAGCCCTAATGGAGCCTCCCCCTATGGCTACACCTTC. Translation: CASSPNGASPYGYTF.

CDR3 loop: CSVQASGTEAFF. CDR3 DNA sequence: TGCAGCGTTCAAGCGTCCGGCACTGAAGCTTTCTTT. The V gene is TRBV29-1, the J gene TRBJ1-1, with D unresolved. Germline V gene data show CDR1 as SQVTM and CDR2 as ANQGSEA. Trimming removed 5 bases from V and 4 bases from J, with 11 bases in between. The CDR3 is made up of 12 amino acids.

The chain uses TRBV6-2 or TRBV6-3 and TRBJ2-1; D may be TRBD1 (6 bases). This CDR3 spans 17 amino acids. In germline, CDR1 is MNHEY, CDR2 SVGEGT. Trimming removed 0 bases at V and 1 base at J, with 13 bases between. CDR3: CASSYSRIQGSYNEQFF. CDR3 DNA sequence: TGTGCCAGCAGTTACTCGAGAATTCAGGGGTCCTACAATGAGCAGTTCTTC.

J is TRBJ2-7 and V is TRBV6-2 or TRBV6-3; 7 bases map to TRBD1. Germline CDR1 MNHEY, CDR2 SVGEGT. V shed 5 bases, J shed 2 bases, and the junction held 12 bases outside the gene matches. The CDR3 consists of 16 residues. CDR3 residues: CASSTWDSTIPYEQYF. CDR3 nucleotides: TGTGCCAGCAGTACGTGGGACAGTACTATACCCTACGAGCAGTACTTC.

This clonotype was recorded once. CDR3 sequence (DNA): TGTGCCAGCAGTCCCCTGGAGGCAGACAAGGAGCAGTACTTC. This sequence encodes CASSPLEADKEQYF. The rearrangement uses TRBV6-2 or TRBV6-3 and TRBJ2-7; TRBD2 might be the D (5 bases). V was pared by 5 bases and J by 7 bases, with 18 bases between. The germline V gene encodes CDR1 MNHEY and CDR2 SVGEGT. The length of the CDR3 is 14 residues.

This clonotype was recorded many times. The CDR3 sequence is CASSQGPKGTGRNTGELFF. In DNA, the CDR3 is TGTGCCAGCAGCCAAGGGCCAAAGGGGACAGGGCGGAACACCGGGGAGCTGTTTTTT. The V and J genes are TRBV7-6 and TRBJ2-2; 9 nucleotides line up with TRBD1. Trimming removed 5 bases from V and 1 base from J; junction bases left unmatched: 14. There are 19 residues in the CDR3. Germline CDR1 reads SGHVS; CDR2 reads FNYEAQ.

The gene calls are TRBV20-1 and TRBJ2-5, with a weak D call TRBD2 (5 bases). Trimming shortened V by 0 bases and J by 1 base, and 12 bases separated the two germline ends. Per germline, CDR1 DFQATT and CDR2 SNEGSKA (reference sequence). This CDR3 region has 15 residues. CDR3 residues: CSARDQRGFQETQYF. The CDR3 DNA is TGCAGTGCTAGAGATCAACGAGGGTTCCAAGAGACCCAGTACTTC.

This clonotype has only a few counts. J is TRBJ1-2 and V is TRBV9; a weak D match, TRBD1 (5 bases). This CDR3 region has 14 residues. Trimming left V 0 bases short and J 4 bases short, with 10 bases between. Germline values: CDR1 SGDLS, CDR2 YYNGEE. This CDR3 reads CASSVATGPYGYTF. CDR3 coding DNA: TGTGCCAGCAGCGTAGCTACAGGCCCCTATGGCTACACCTTC.

This clonotype was observed many times. The chain carries TRBV7-9 and TRBJ2-1; the D is unclear. V lost 1 base and J lost 4, with 5 bases in between. CDR1 is SEHNR, CDR2 FQNEAQ, per germline (reference sequence). CDR3 length equals 13 residues. CDR3: CASSLVQYNEQFF. In DNA form, the CDR3 reads TGTGCCAGCAGCTTAGTACAGTACAATGAGCAGTTCTTC.

This clonotype appeared a few times. CDR3 DNA: TGTGCCAGCAGCTACGGACTAGCGGGGGCTTTAACCGGGGAGCTGTTTTTT. This encodes CASSYGLAGALTGELFF. The rearrangement uses TRBV7-3 and TRBJ2-2, with 13 bases identical to TRBD2. V was pared by 4 bases and J by 5 bases, with 7 bases of the junction left unmatched. Germline CDR1 is SGHTA and CDR2 is FQGTGA. The CDR3 is 17 amino acids.

This clonotype occurred a few times. The genes are TRBV14 and TRBJ2-4; 9 nucleotides match TRBD1. The CDR3 consists of 15 residues. Trimming removed 2 bases from V and 4 bases from J; junction bases left unmatched: 3. Germline loops: CDR1 SGHDN, CDR2 FVKESK. CDR3: CASSQWGQGKNIQYF. In DNA form, the CDR3 reads TGTGCCAGCAGCCAATGGGGACAGGGAAAAAACATTCAGTACTTC.

This chain links TRBV19 with TRBJ2-1; 9 bases fit TRBD2. The V gene end was trimmed by 3 bases and the J gene end by 7 bases; junction bases not matched to a gene: 4. Germline V lookup: CDR1 LNHDA, CDR2 SQIVND (reference sequence). CDR3 length: 14 amino acids. CDR3 in amino acids: CASSIISGGNEQFF. CDR3 bases: TGTGCCAGTAGTATTATCAGCGGGGGGAATGAGCAGTTCTTC.

This chain connects TRBV24-1 to TRBJ2-1; possibly TRBD1 for D (6 bases). This CDR3 has 12 residues. The germline V gene encodes CDR1 KGHDR and CDR2 SFDVKD. Trimming took off 7 bases at V and 8 bases at J, with 11 bases between the two ends. CDR3 nucleotides: TGTGCCACCAGCACAGGGTGGGATGAGCAGTTCTTC. It is translated as CATSTGWDEQFF.

V is TRBV2 and J is TRBJ2-3, with 7 bases identical to TRBD2. The CDR3 totals 17 residues. With 0 bases clipped from V and 0 bases from J, the junction kept 6 bases outside the gene matches. From germline, CDR1 is SNHLY and CDR2 FYNNEI. The CDR3 sequence: CASSEAGAGLSTDTQYF. The CDR3 DNA sequence: TGTGCCAGCAGTGAAGCGGGAGCGGGGCTAAGCACAGATACGCAGTATTTT.

This clonotype occurred a few times. V gene TRBV4-1 combines with J gene TRBJ2-5; D is ambiguous. V was clipped by 4 bases and J by 5 bases, with 11 bases between them. Per the germline V gene, CDR1 is MGHRA and CDR2 is YSYEKL. CDR3 length equals 13 residues. The DNA of the CDR3 is TGCGCCAGCAGCCCTTCGACGGCTGAGACCCAGTACTTC. As protein: CASSPSTAETQYF.

This clonotype was found a few times. The chain links TRBV6-5 to TRBJ1-6; 9 bases line up with TRBD1. The CDR3 covers 17 residues. With 0 bases clipped from V and 7 bases from J, the junction kept 7 bases outside the gene matches. Germline V CDR1 and CDR2: MNHEY, SVGAGI. Here the CDR3 reads CASSYSPPTGGNSPLHF. The CDR3, as DNA: TGTGCCAGCAGTTACTCCCCCCCGACAGGGGGAAATTCACCCCTCCACTTT.

The chain is built from TRBV12-3 or TRBV12-4 and TRBJ2-1, with 15 bases matching TRBD2. V shed 5 bases, J shed 4 bases, and the junction held 9 bases outside the gene matches. This CDR3 has 18 residues. CDR3 nucleotides: TGTGCCAGCAGTCCTGGGACTAGCGGGGGGACCCGGTACAATGAGCAGTTCTTC. This codes for CASSPGTSGGTRYNEQFF.